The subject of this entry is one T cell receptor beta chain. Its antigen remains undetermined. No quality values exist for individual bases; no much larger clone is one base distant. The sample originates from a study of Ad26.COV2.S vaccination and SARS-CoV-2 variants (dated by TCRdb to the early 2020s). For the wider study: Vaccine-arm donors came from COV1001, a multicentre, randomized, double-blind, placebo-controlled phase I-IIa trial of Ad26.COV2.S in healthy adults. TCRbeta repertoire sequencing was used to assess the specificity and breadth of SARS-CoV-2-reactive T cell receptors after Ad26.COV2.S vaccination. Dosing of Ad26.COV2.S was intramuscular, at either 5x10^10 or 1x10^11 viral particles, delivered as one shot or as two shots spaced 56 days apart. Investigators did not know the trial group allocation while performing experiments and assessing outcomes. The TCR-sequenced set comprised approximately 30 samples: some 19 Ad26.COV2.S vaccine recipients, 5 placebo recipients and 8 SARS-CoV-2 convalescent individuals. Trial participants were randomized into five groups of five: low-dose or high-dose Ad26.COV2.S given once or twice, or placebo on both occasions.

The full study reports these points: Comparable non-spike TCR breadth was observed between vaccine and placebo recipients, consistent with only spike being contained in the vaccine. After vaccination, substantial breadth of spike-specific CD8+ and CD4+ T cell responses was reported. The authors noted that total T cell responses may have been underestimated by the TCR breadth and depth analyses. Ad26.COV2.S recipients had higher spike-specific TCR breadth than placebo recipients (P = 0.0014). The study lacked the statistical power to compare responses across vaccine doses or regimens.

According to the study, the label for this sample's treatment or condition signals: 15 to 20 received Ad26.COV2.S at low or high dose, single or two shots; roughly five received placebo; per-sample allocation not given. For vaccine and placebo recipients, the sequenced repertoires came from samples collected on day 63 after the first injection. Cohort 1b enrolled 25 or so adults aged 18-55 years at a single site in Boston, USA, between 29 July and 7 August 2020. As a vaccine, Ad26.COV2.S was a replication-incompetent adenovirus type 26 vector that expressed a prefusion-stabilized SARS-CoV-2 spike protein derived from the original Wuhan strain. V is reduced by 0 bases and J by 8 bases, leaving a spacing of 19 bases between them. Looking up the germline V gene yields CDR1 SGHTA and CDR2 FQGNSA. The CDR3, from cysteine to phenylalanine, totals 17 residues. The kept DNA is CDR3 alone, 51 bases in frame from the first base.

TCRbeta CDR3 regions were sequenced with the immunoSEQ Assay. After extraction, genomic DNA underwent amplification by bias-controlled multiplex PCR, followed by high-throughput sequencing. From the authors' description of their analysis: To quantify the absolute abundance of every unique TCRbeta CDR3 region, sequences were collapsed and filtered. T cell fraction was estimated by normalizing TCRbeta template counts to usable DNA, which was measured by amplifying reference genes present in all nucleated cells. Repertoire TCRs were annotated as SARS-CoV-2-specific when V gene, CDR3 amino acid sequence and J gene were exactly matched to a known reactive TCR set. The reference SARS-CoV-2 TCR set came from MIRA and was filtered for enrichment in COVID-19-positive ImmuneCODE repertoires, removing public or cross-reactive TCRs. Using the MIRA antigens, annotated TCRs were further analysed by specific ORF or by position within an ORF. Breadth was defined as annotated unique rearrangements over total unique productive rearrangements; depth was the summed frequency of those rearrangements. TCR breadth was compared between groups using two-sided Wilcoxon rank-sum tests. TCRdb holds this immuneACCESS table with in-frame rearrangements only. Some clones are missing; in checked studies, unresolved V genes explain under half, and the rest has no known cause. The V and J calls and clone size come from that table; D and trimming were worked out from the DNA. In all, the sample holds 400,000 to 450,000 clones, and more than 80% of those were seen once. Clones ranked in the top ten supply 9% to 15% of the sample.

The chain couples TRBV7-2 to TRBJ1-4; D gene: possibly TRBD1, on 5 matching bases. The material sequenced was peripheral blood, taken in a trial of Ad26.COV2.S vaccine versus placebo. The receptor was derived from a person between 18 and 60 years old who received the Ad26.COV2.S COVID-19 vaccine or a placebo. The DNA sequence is TGTGCCAGCAGCTTAGCGCTTGACAGCCAAGTTGAGGAAAAACTGTTTTTT. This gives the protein CASSLALDSQVEEKLFF.